Listed here are 13 T cell receptor beta chains from one sample, sequenced in a study of T-cell memory formation after mild COVID-19. TCRdb itself ran the 5' RACE reads through MiXCR, one entry per CDR3 protein. Of some 210,000 distinct CDR3 sequences listed, about 11% are singletons. What was sequenced was PBMCs or a T cell subset sorted from them (not recorded which). Receptors were obtained from a man younger than 30 who had mild COVID-19 (a few samples of this study predate the infection). Cell type and time point are not known.

This clonotype was recorded many times. V gene TRBV6-2 or TRBV6-3 combines with J gene TRBJ2-1; the D gene is possibly TRBD2 (6 bases). CDR1 and CDR2 (germline): MNHEY, SVGEGT. The V end lost 6 bases, the J end lost 4 bases, and 10 bases lay between the germline ends. The CDR3 runs to 13 residues. The CDR3 DNA is TGTGCCAGCAGGCGGGACGGTTACAATGAGCAGTTCTTC. Encoded protein: CASRRDGYNEQFF.

The chain employs TRBV18 and TRBJ2-1, with 7 bases that match TRBD1. Per the germline V gene, CDR1 is KGHSH and CDR2 is LQKENI. The CDR3 has 14 residues. V was clipped by 6 bases and J by 0 bases; unmatched bases: 2. The CDR3 is CASSDRASYNEQFF. The DNA for the CDR3 is TGTGCCAGCTCTGACAGGGCCTCCTACAATGAGCAGTTCTTC.

This chain connects TRBV20-1 to TRBJ2-7; 9 nucleotides agree with TRBD1. With V trimmed by 6 bases and J by 1 base, 1 base remained unmatched. From germline, CDR1 is DFQATT and CDR2 SNEGSKA (reference sequence). The CDR3 loop spans 12 amino acids. CDR3 loop: CSAGTGSYEQYV. In nucleotides, the CDR3 is TGCAGTGCCGGGACAGGGTCCTACGAGCAGTACGTC.

This clonotype showed up just a few times. The rearrangement links TRBV5-1 to TRBJ2-3, with D possibly being TRBD1 (6 bases). Germline CDR1 SGHRS, CDR2 YFSETQ. V was cut by 7 bases and J by 2 bases, with 14 bases left in between. There are 14 residues in the CDR3. The CDR3 reads CASGRQGNTDTQYF. In DNA, the CDR3 is TGCGCCAGCGGACGTCAGGGGAACACAGATACGCAGTATTTT.

This clonotype turned up a few times. CDR3 in amino acids: CASSLTGWQRSPLHF. CDR3 coding DNA: TGTGCCAGCAGCCTAACGGGCTGGCAGAGGTCACCCCTCCACTTT. The chain joins TRBV14 to TRBJ1-6; D remains ambiguous. The V end lost 4 bases, the J end lost 10 bases, and 17 bases lay between the germline ends. In germline, CDR1 is SGHDN, CDR2 FVKESK. CDR3 length: 15 amino acids.

This chain uses TRBV24-1 with TRBJ2-1; no definite D call. CDR3 size: 15 residues. V lost 6 bases and J 3 bases, leaving 14 bases between the germline ends. Germline CDR1 KGHDR, CDR2 SFDVKD. CDR3 in DNA: TGTGCCACCAGTTCGTCCACGCTGCGCTACAATGAGCAGTTCTTC. This codes for CATSSSTLRYNEQFF.

The sample holds a few counts of this clonotype. This sequence joins TRBV5-5 and TRBJ2-1; perhaps TRBD1 as D (6 bases). V lost 4 bases to trimming and J lost 2 bases, with 13 bases between them. Germline CDR1 SGHKS, CDR2 YYEKEE (reference sequence). This CDR3 is built from 15 residues. The CDR3 spells CASSPTGLTYNEQFF. CDR3 bases: TGTGCCAGCAGCCCAACAGGGCTCACCTACAATGAGCAGTTCTTC.

This clonotype has at least ten counts. The rearrangement links TRBV11-2 to TRBJ1-3, with TRBD1 matching over 8 bases. This CDR3 is built from 14 residues. Germline V lookup: CDR1 SGHAT, CDR2 FQNNGV. V lost 5 bases and J lost 8; bases outside the gene matches: 8. The CDR3 DNA sequence: TGTGCCAGCAGCCTCCGGACAGGGTTAGACACCATATATTTT. This translates into CASSLRTGLDTIYF.

This clonotype was detected a few times. This chain joins TRBV29-1 and TRBJ1-2; no definite D call. This CDR3 is built from 12 residues. The germline CDR1 and CDR2 sequences are SQVTM and ANQGSEA. Trimming shortened V by 7 bases and J by 7 bases, and 16 bases separated the two germline ends. The CDR3 DNA sequence: TGCAGCGGGTTGTTTCGACGGTTTGGCTACACCTTC. It translates to CSGLFRRFGYTF.

This clonotype came up a few times. The chain couples TRBV6-6 to TRBJ1-5; D remains unclear. The V end was cut by 4 bases, the J end by 10 bases, with 14 bases between. This CDR3 spans 13 amino acids. CDR1 and CDR2 (germline): MNHNY, SVGAGI (reference sequence). The chain's CDR3 is CASSLGRTDPQHF. The CDR3 coding sequence is TGTGCCAGCAGTTTGGGCCGAACGGACCCCCAGCATTTT.

This clonotype was recorded a few times. The chain carries TRBV7-2 and TRBJ2-1; D call uncertain. The CDR3 is made up of 15 amino acids. Germline assignment: CDR1 SGHTA and CDR2 FQGNSA. V lost 1 base and J 4 bases, leaving 11 bases between the germline ends. The CDR3 nucleotides read TGTGCCAGCAGCTTAGAAGTGGGTCGGTACAATGAGCAGTTCTTC. It specifies CASSLEVGRYNEQFF.

V gene TRBV7-2 combines with J gene TRBJ2-3, with 9 positions matching TRBD1. The CDR3 runs 16 residues. The germline V gene has CDR1 SGHTA and CDR2 FQGNSA. The V gene end was trimmed by 1 base and the J gene end by 0 bases; junction bases not matched to a gene: 2. DNA of the CDR3: TGTGCCAGCAGCTTAGTCGGGACAGGGAGCACAGATACGCAGTATTTT. Translating it yields CASSLVGTGSTDTQYF.

The gene calls are TRBV7-2 and TRBJ2-3; D call uncertain. The CDR3 contains 15 residues. Germline V gene sequence: CDR1 SGHTA, CDR2 FQGNSA. The V end lost 1 base, the J end lost 5 bases, and 13 bases lay between the germline ends. The CDR3 coding sequence is TGTGCCAGCAGCTTAGAGTGGCACGGGCGAGATACGCAGTATTTT. Protein: CASSLEWHGRDTQYF. Using reference TRBV7-2 and TRBJ2-3 for the parts outside the CDR3, the full variable domain is GAGVSQSPSNKVTEKGKDVELRCDPISGHTALYWYRQSLGQGLEFLIYFQGNSAPDKSGLPSDRFSAERTGGSVSTLTIQRTQQEDSAVYLCASSLEWHGRDTQYFGPGTRLTVL.